Listed below are T cell receptor beta chains from one sample, sequenced in a study of blood T cells in healthy people across ages. TCRdb itself ran the 5' RACE reads through MiXCR, one entry per CDR3 protein. The data contain hundreds of thousands of distinct CDR3 sequences, more than 50% of them singletons. Sample: blood. Source of these receptors: a man between 35 and 55 years old in good health. Each CDR3 is given with its conserved first and last residue. The D gene is left open where the match is weak. Not all rows give a size; the values are once, few, many and, for expanded clones, a class.

v_call,j_call,clone_size,d_call,cdr3_aa,cdr3_nt
TRBV7-2,TRBJ2-1,.,.,CASSLGQGTRNGQFF,TGTGCCAGCAGCTTAGGCCAGGGGACCCGAAATGGGCAGTTCTTC
TRBV4-3,TRBJ2-1,.,.,CASTSDLQLANEQFF,TGCGCCAGCACCTCGGACCTGCAACTGGCCAATGAGCAGTTCTTC
TRBV3-1,TRBJ2-1,.,TRBD2,CASSLLHGLALNEQFF,TGTGCCAGCAGCCTCCTGCACGGACTAGCCCTCAATGAGCAGTTCTTC
TRBV5-1,TRBJ2-2,.,.,CASSPARRGTGELFF,TGCGCCAGCAGCCCGGCAAGGCGGGGCACCGGGGAGCTGTTTTTT
TRBV10-3,TRBJ2-5,.,.,CAISESGREETQYF,TGTGCCATCAGTGAGTCGGGCAGGGAGGAGACCCAGTACTTC
TRBV6-4,TRBJ1-2,.,.,CASSDGWYGYTF,TGTGCCAGCAGTGACGGTTGGTATGGCTACACCTTC
TRBV6-5,TRBJ2-5,.,TRBD1,CASSRDRAGTQYF,TGTGCCAGCAGTCGGGACAGGGCAGGGACCCAGTACTTC
TRBV7-9,TRBJ1-5,few,TRBD1,CASSDSGTGGGNQPQHF,TGTGCCAGCAGCGATTCTGGGACAGGGGGAGGCAATCAGCCCCAGCATTTT
TRBV25-1,TRBJ2-3,.,.,CASRGHSTDTQYF,TGTGCCAGCAGAGGACATAGCACAGATACGCAGTATTTT
TRBV12-3/TRBV12-4,TRBJ1-1,once,.,CASSFPLSGGTEAFF,TGTGCCAGCAGTTTCCCTCTCAGTGGGGGCACTGAAGCTTTCTTT
TRBV5-1,TRBJ2-1,.,.,CASSFGLTNDNEQFF,TGCGCCAGCAGCTTTGGACTTACTAACGACAATGAGCAGTTCTTC
TRBV29-1,TRBJ1-2,.,.,CSVLPGSHGYTF,TGCAGCGTACTTCCGGGGTCCCATGGCTACACCTTC
TRBV27,TRBJ2-7,.,TRBD1,CASSGTVSYEQYF,TGTGCCAGCAGTGGGACAGTCTCCTACGAGCAGTACTTC
TRBV15,TRBJ2-5,few,.,CATSRSRGPQAETQYF,TGTGCCACCAGCAGGTCCCGAGGTCCACAGGCGGAGACCCAGTACTTC
TRBV7-9,TRBJ2-1,.,.,CASRLDQYNEQFF,TGTGCCAGCAGATTGGACCAGTACAATGAGCAGTTCTTC
TRBV14,TRBJ1-4,few,TRBD1,CASSQDRGLTGLQEKLFF,TGTGCCAGCAGCCAAGATCGGGGGTTGACAGGGCTACAGGAAAAACTGTTTTTT
TRBV15,TRBJ2-5,.,.,CATSDRSTETQYF,TGTGCCACCAGCGACCGATCGACGGAGACCCAGTACTTC
TRBV7-8,TRBJ2-1,.,TRBD1,CASSQRTGDYNEQFF,TGTGCCAGCAGCCAACGGACAGGGGACTACAATGAGCAGTTCTTC
TRBV28,TRBJ2-5,.,TRBD1,CASKKGAAFQETQYF,TGTGCCAGCAAGAAGGGGGCGGCATTCCAAGAGACCCAGTACTTC
TRBV27,TRBJ2-7,few,.,CASSLNTASYEQYF,TGTGCCAGCAGCCTCAACACAGCCTCCTACGAGCAGTACTTC
TRBV7-8,TRBJ2-7,.,.,CASGSVSGSSYEQYF,TGTGCCAGCGGCTCGGTTAGCGGCAGCTCCTACGAGCAGTACTTC
TRBV7-2,TRBJ2-6,few,.,CARSGDVAGANVLTF,TGTGCCAGGTCTGGGGACGTAGCCGGGGCCAACGTCCTGACTTTC
TRBV7-2,TRBJ2-5,.,TRBD1,CASSGGTGNPYEQYF,TGTGCCAGCAGCGGCGGGACAGGGAATCCCTATGAGCAGTACTTC
TRBV20-1,TRBJ2-7,.,.,CSARTGSGYEQYF,TGCAGTGCTAGAACCGGGAGTGGTTACGAGCAGTACTTC
TRBV6-6,TRBJ2-2,many,.,CARRQAPTGELFF,TGTGCCAGAAGACAGGCGCCGACCGGGGAGCTGTTTTTT
TRBV24-1,TRBJ2-5,.,.,CATSDSSQETQYF,TGTGCCACCAGTGACTCGAGTCAAGAGACCCAGTACTTC